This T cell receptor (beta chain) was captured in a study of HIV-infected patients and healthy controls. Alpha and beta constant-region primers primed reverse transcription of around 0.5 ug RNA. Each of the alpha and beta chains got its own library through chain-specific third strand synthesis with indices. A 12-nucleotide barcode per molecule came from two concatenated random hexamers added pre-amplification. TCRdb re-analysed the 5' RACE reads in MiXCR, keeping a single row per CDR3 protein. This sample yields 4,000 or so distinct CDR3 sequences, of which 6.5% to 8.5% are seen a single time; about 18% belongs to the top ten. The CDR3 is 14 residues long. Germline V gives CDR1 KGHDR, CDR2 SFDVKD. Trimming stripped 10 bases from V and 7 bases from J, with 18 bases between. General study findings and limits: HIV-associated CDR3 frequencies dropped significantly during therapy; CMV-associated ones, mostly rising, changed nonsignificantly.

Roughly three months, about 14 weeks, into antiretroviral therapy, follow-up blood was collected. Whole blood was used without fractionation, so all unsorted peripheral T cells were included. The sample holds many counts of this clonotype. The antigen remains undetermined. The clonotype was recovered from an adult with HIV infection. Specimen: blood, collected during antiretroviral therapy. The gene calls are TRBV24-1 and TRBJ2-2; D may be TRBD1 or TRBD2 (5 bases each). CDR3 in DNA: TGTGCCACGAAAGATGGGGCAGGAGGCGGGGAGCTGTTTTTT. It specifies CATKDGAGGGELFF.